The table lists the clone carrying this TCR beta chain with many counts. Antigen specificity is unknown. This record belongs to a study of spatial heterogeneity in lung cancer. For the study at large: Detection consistently captured more beta-chain sequences than alpha-chain sequences. The study observed each unique TCR and UMI combination more than ten times on average in raw reads. Study findings and constraints: Blood carried ubiquitous expanded tumor TCRs more at resection than follow-up.

Stated time point: sample taken at primary tumor resection. In each case, whole RNA from tumor, nontumor lung or frozen PBMC was sequenced unsorted. The cohort: 70 to 75 early-stage, untreated non-small cell lung cancer patients. V lost 2 bases and J lost 5, with 8 bases in between. This CDR3 comprises 13 residues. Germline CDR1 and CDR2: ENHRY and SYGVKD. TCRdb independently ran MiXCR on the 5' RACE reads; one entry per CDR3 protein. The data contain around 92,000 distinct CDR3 sequences, 9.5% to 15% of them singletons. The clonotype comes from a male donor with early-stage non-small cell lung cancer. The sample was PBMCs, taken at surgery. The rearrangement uses TRBV10-3 and TRBJ2-3, with D perhaps matching TRBD2 (6 bases). CDR3 sequence: CAISEREEDTQYF. The CDR3 nucleotides are TGTGCCATCAGTGAGAGGGAGGAAGATACGCAGTATTTT.